Each of the 32 T cell receptor beta chains below was sequenced from the same sample in a study of Ad26.COV2.S vaccination and SARS-CoV-2 variants. Profiling relied on immunoSEQ multiplex PCR, and the TCRdb table lists in-frame clones only, not all of them. Here the sample spans approximately 480,000 clones, 87% being singletons. Sample treatment: about 20 received Ad26.COV2.S at low or high dose, single or two shots; roughly five received placebo; per-sample allocation not given. Vaccine and placebo recipients were sampled on day 63 after the first injection. The material sequenced was peripheral blood, taken in a trial of Ad26.COV2.S vaccine versus placebo. These receptors were taken from a person between 18 and 65 years old who received the Ad26.COV2.S COVID-19 vaccine or a placebo.

Here the CDR3 reads CASSYQAMGGKLFF. The CDR3 nucleotides are TGTGCCAGCAGTTACCAGGCAATGGGGGGAAAACTGTTTTTT. This chain uses TRBV6-5 with TRBJ1-4; TRBD1 is a possible D gene (5 bases). Germline values: CDR1 MNHEY, CDR2 SVGAGI. Trimming shortened V by 2 bases and J by 10 bases, and 14 bases separated the two germline ends. The CDR3 sequence is 14 residues long.

The V gene is TRBV28, the J gene TRBJ1-2; maybe TRBD1 (5 bases). Per the germline V gene, CDR1 is MDHEN and CDR2 is SYDVKM. The CDR3 has 18 amino acids. With 7 bases removed from V and 4 bases from J, the gap between germline ends came to 28 bases. The CDR3 spells CASMDVRQLSGHSYGYTF. The CDR3 DNA reads TGTGCCAGCATGGACGTCAGGCAGCTCAGTGGACACAGCTATGGCTACACCTTC.

V usage is TRBV18 and J usage is TRBJ1-1; D gene ambiguous. Trimming took off 1 base at V and 7 bases at J, with 4 bases between the two ends. The CDR3 loop spans 11 amino acids. Germline V lookup: CDR1 KGHSH, CDR2 LQKENI. DNA of the CDR3: TGTGCCAGCTCACCACTAAGTGAAGCTTTCTTT. Its translation is CASSPLSEAFF.

The chain carries TRBV28 and TRBJ1-2, with a tentative D call TRBD1 (6 bases). The CDR3 length is 15 residues. The V gene's germline CDR1 is MDHEN and CDR2 SYDVKM. V was cut by 2 bases and J by 2 bases, with 12 bases left in between. The CDR3 DNA follows: TGTGCCAGCAGTTTAAATGGGGGGCAGAACTATGGCTACACCTTC. Translation gives CASSLNGGQNYGYTF.

The gene calls are TRBV7-3 and TRBJ1-1, with TRBD1 matching 9 bases. V lost 3 bases to trimming and J lost 5 bases; unmatched junction nucleotides: 10. The CDR3 contains 16 residues. The germline V gene encodes CDR1 SGHTA and CDR2 FQGTGA. Here the CDR3 DNA reads TGTGCCAGCAGCTTCTCGGGACAGGGCTTAGGGACTGAAGCTTTCTTT. This translates into CASSFSGQGLGTEAFF.

The chain employs TRBV14 and TRBJ1-2; TRBD1 aligns across 12 bases. CDR3 length: 20 residues. The junction had 17 bases not matched to a gene; V was cut back by 3 bases and J by 3 bases. Germline CDR1 and CDR2: SGHDN and FVKESK. DNA for the CDR3: TGTGCCAGCAGCCACAGCGGGACAGGGGGCGTGTTTGCCTACTACTATGGCTACACCTTC. Translation: CASSHSGTGGVFAYYYGYTF.

This chain joins TRBV10-2 and TRBJ1-2; no firm D call. CDR3 length equals 13 residues. In germline, CDR1 is WSHSY, CDR2 SAAADI. V was shortened by 5 bases and J by 8 bases, with 15 bases between the two germline ends. The DNA of the CDR3 is TGCGCCAGCAGTAGGGCAGCCTTATTGGGCTACACCTTC. As protein: CASSRAALLGYTF.

The genes are TRBV27 and TRBJ2-7; D gene ambiguous. The germline gives CDR1 MNHEY, CDR2 SMNVEV (reference sequence). The CDR3 has 13 residues. V lost 0 bases and J 6 bases, leaving 9 bases between the germline ends. CDR3 loop: CASSLSGNGEQYF. DNA for the CDR3: TGTGCCAGCAGTTTATCGGGCAATGGCGAGCAGTACTTC.

The gene calls are TRBV9 and TRBJ2-3; TRBD2 is a possible D gene (5 bases). The germline V gene has CDR1 SGDLS and CDR2 YYNGEE. This CDR3 has 16 amino acids. V lost 2 bases and J lost 2, with 15 bases in between. CDR3 in amino acids: CASSVYWSGTTDTQYF. DNA for the CDR3: TGTGCCAGCAGCGTTTATTGGAGCGGCACCACAGATACGCAGTATTTT.

There are a few counts of this clone. This chain joins TRBV6-5 and TRBJ1-6; D uncertain. The CDR3 is 15 amino acids. Trimming stripped 0 bases from V and 7 bases from J, with 10 bases between. The V gene's germline CDR1 is MNHEY and CDR2 SVGAGI. The DNA for the CDR3 is TGTGCCAGCAGTTACTCACCGATAGAAAATTCACCCCTCCACTTT. As protein: CASSYSPIENSPLHF.

The chain combines TRBV10-3 with TRBJ2-3; D gene ambiguous. Germline loops: CDR1 ENHRY, CDR2 SYGVKD. The V end was cut by 0 bases, the J end by 0 bases, with 13 bases between. This CDR3 has 17 residues. This chain's CDR3 is CAISESTGGTSTDTQYF. CDR3 nucleotide sequence: TGTGCCATCAGTGAGTCCACTGGCGGCACTAGCACAGATACGCAGTATTTT.

The V and J genes are TRBV29-1 and TRBJ2-1, with 9 bases lining up with TRBD1. This CDR3 is 13 amino acids long. CDR1 SQVTM and CDR2 ANQGSEA come from the germline V gene. The ends lost 6 bases at V and 5 bases at J; junction bases unmatched: 5. CDR3 nucleotide sequence: TGCAGCGTCCACAGGGGGCAGAACAATGAGCAGTTCTTC. It yields the protein CSVHRGQNNEQFF.

CDR3 loop: CASSLGGGRAYEQYF. The CDR3 nucleotides read TGTGCCAGCAGCTTAGGGGGTGGGAGGGCCTACGAGCAGTACTTC. The genes are TRBV7-2 and TRBJ2-7, with 7 positions matching TRBD2. Looked up from germline, CDR1 is SGHTA and CDR2 is FQGNSA. Trimming cost V 1 base and J 2 bases; bases outside gene matches: 5. The CDR3 runs 15 residues.

The chain has TRBV27 and TRBJ1-5; D remains ambiguous. This CDR3 spans 13 amino acids. Germline assignment: CDR1 MNHEY and CDR2 SMNVEV (reference sequence). The V gene lost 5 bases and the J gene lost 6 bases, with 11 bases spanning the gap. The CDR3 here is CASSPSGFQPQHF. CDR3 bases: TGTGCCAGCAGTCCCTCCGGTTTTCAGCCCCAGCATTTT.

The chain carries TRBV5-1 and TRBJ1-1, with D uncertain. The CDR3 consists of 12 residues. Trimming pared 4 bases from V and 1 base from J, leaving 5 bases between. CDR1 and CDR2 from the germline V gene are SGHRS and YFSETQ. The DNA for the CDR3 is TGCGCCAGCAGCAATTGGAACACTGAAGCTTTCTTT. Protein product: CASSNWNTEAFF.

This chain connects TRBV10-3 to TRBJ1-2; 8 nucleotides match TRBD1. Losses at the gene ends were 0 bases for V and 2 bases for J; bases not matched to a gene: 5. Germline V gene sequence: CDR1 ENHRY, CDR2 SYGVKD. The CDR3 consists of 16 residues. CDR3 bases: TGTGCCATCAGTGAGTCTGGGGACAGGCCAAACTATGGCTACACCTTC. It yields the protein CAISESGDRPNYGYTF.

The chain carries TRBV5-4 and TRBJ2-3, with D possibly matching TRBD2 (5 bases). This CDR3 contains 14 residues. The V gene lost 0 bases and the J gene lost 6 bases, with 11 bases spanning the gap. Germline V gene data show CDR1 as SGHNT and CDR2 as YYREEE (reference sequence). The CDR3 DNA reads TGTGCCAGCAGCTTGGGGGTAGCGCGCGATACGCAGTATTTT. Its protein is CASSLGVARDTQYF.

This chain uses TRBV9 with TRBJ1-4; maybe TRBD1 (5 bases). V lost 0 bases and J lost 8, with 11 bases in between. This CDR3 contains 14 residues. Germline V lookup: CDR1 SGDLS, CDR2 YYNGEE. In DNA, the CDR3 is TGTGCCAGCAGCGTAGTGCCGGAGGGGGAAAAACTGTTTTTT. The encoded protein is CASSVVPEGEKLFF.

The gene calls are TRBV5-1 and TRBJ2-7, with a weak D call TRBD2 (5 bases). The CDR3 consists of 13 residues. V lost 5 bases, J lost 6 bases, and 15 bases lay in between. Germline V CDR1 and CDR2: SGHRS, YFSETQ. DNA of the CDR3: TGCGCCAGCAGTCCGATGGAGGCTCGCGAGCAGTACTTC. Translated: CASSPMEAREQYF.

This chain uses TRBV3-1 (or the pseudogene TRBV3-2) with TRBJ1-6; a weak D match, TRBD1 (6 bases). Trimming cost V 1 base and J 7 bases, with 8 bases left between them. Germline V gives CDR1 LGHDT, CDR2 YNNKEL (reference sequence). The CDR3 spans 14 residues. Here the CDR3 DNA reads TGTGCCAGCAGCCAAGGGGACATCAATTCACCCCTCCACTTT. This translates into CASSQGDINSPLHF.

The chain carries TRBV25-1 and TRBJ2-3; D gene unclear. Between the trimmed V and J ends, which lost 7 bases and 2 bases, there was a span of 7 bases. Germline CDR1 is MGHDK and CDR2 is SYGVNS. The CDR3 spans 12 residues. The CDR3 nucleotides are TGTGCCAGCATAAGTTCCACAGATACGCAGTATTTT. It encodes CASISSTDTQYF. The variable domain in full, completed from reference TRBV25-1 and TRBJ2-3, reads EADIYQTPRYLVIGTGKKITLECSQTMGHDKMYWYQQDPGMELHLIHYSYGVNSTEKGDLSSESTVSRIRTEHFPLTLESARPSHTSQYLCASISSTDTQYFGPGTRLTVL.

The chain employs TRBV19 and TRBJ2-1; 8 nucleotides match TRBD2. This CDR3 has 15 amino acids. The V gene's germline CDR1 is LNHDA and CDR2 SQIVND (reference sequence). V lost 6 bases to trimming and J lost 6 bases; unmatched junction nucleotides: 10. The CDR3: CASSPAGGVFNEQFF. DNA of the CDR3: TGTGCCAGTAGCCCCGCCGGGGGGGTGTTCAATGAGCAGTTCTTC.

The chain is built from TRBV27 and TRBJ1-2; TRBD1 might be the D (5 bases). V was pared by 1 base and J by 6 bases, with 9 bases between. Germline assignment: CDR1 MNHEY and CDR2 SMNVEV (reference sequence). CDR3 length equals 13 residues. The CDR3 DNA is TGTGCCAGCAGTTTATGGCAGGGCGATGGCTACACCTTC. Protein product: CASSLWQGDGYTF.

This chain links TRBV4-3 with TRBJ1-6, with 9 bases lining up with TRBD1. The CDR3 extends over 18 amino acids. V shed 4 bases, J shed 1 base, and the junction held 8 bases outside the gene matches. Per the germline V gene, CDR1 is LGHNA and CDR2 is YSLEER. The CDR3 sequence: CASSLTLQGASYNSPLHF. The CDR3 DNA reads as TGCGCCAGCAGCCTCACATTACAGGGGGCATCCTATAATTCACCCCTCCACTTT.

This CDR3 reads CASSFRQAKTKEQFF. CDR3 DNA sequence: TGTGCCAGCAGCTTCCGACAAGCTAAAACTAAGGAGCAGTTCTTC. The chain combines TRBV13 with TRBJ2-1; no reliable D call. The CDR3 loop spans 15 amino acids. Germline values: CDR1 PRHDT, CDR2 FYEKMQ (reference sequence). V dropped 3 bases and J dropped 10 bases, with 19 bases sitting between them.

This clone has just one count. V gene TRBV2 combines with J gene TRBJ2-5; maybe TRBD2 (5 bases). Looked up from germline, CDR1 is SNHLY and CDR2 is FYNNEI. Trimming left V 8 bases short and J 5 bases short, with 21 bases between. The CDR3 loop spans 15 amino acids. The CDR3 is CASRLEARGFETQYF. In nucleotides, the CDR3 is TGTGCCAGCCGCCTGGAGGCTCGTGGGTTCGAGACCCAGTACTTC.

The CDR3 DNA reads TGTGCCAGCAGCTCTTCTATGAATGAAAAACTGTTTTTT. The encoded protein is CASSSSMNEKLFF. The genes are TRBV7-9 and TRBJ1-4; no clear D. CDR1 and CDR2 from the germline V gene are SEHNR and FQNEAQ (reference sequence). This CDR3 is 13 amino acids long. The ends were cut back, 4 bases at V and 5 bases at J, with 8 bases in the middle. Looking up the rest from reference TRBV7-9 and TRBJ1-4 gives the full variable domain: DTGVSQNPRHKITKRGQNVTFRCDPISEHNRLYWYRQTLGQGPEFLTYFQNEAQLEKSRLLSDRFSAERPKGSFSTLEIQRTEQGDSAMYLCASSSSMNEKLFFGSGTQLSVL.

A single count supports this clone. The chain has TRBV29-1 and TRBJ1-1, with TRBD1 matching 7 bases. V trimming: 6 bases; J trimming: 4 bases; junction bases outside the gene matches: 11. CDR1 and CDR2 from the germline V gene are SQVTM and ANQGSEA. The CDR3 covers 14 residues. The CDR3 sequence is CSVGGAGGSTEAFF. CDR3 in DNA: TGCAGCGTAGGAGGGGCAGGGGGAAGCACTGAAGCTTTCTTT. The full variable domain, with the rest looked up from reference TRBV29-1 and TRBJ1-1, is SAVISQKPSRDICQRGTSLTIQCQVDSQVTMMFWYRQQPGQSLTLIATANQGSEATYESGFVIDKFPISRPNLTFSTLTVSNMSPEDSSIYLCSVGGAGGSTEAFFGQGTRLTVV.

The rearrangement joins TRBV4-3 to TRBJ1-4; 8 bases align to TRBD1. The CDR3 is 14 residues long. Germline CDR1 is LGHNA and CDR2 is YSLEER. V was clipped by 5 bases and J by 7 bases; unmatched bases: 6. The CDR3 sequence: CASSDRGRTEKLFF. CDR3 DNA: TGCGCCAGCAGCGACAGGGGAAGAACTGAAAAACTGTTTTTT.

The chain employs TRBV2 and TRBJ2-2; 10 nucleotides line up with TRBD2. With 6 bases clipped from V and 6 bases from J, the junction kept 16 bases outside the gene matches. The CDR3 totals 18 residues. Germline V gene data show CDR1 as SNHLY and CDR2 as FYNNEI. CDR3 bases: TGTGCCAGCAGGAAAGCCCAGGGAGCTAGCGGGAGTTCCGGGGAGCTGTTTTTT. Translated, it gives CASRKAQGASGSSGELFF.

The rearrangement links TRBV5-4 to TRBJ2-3; D perhaps matches TRBD1 (5 bases). The germline CDR1 and CDR2 sequences are SGHNT and YYREEE (reference sequence). V shed 0 bases and J shed 4 bases, with 9 bases lying between them. CDR3 length: 14 amino acids. CDR3 bases: TGTGCCAGCAGCTTGGTGGGGCAGGCAGATACGCAGTATTTT. It codes for CASSLVGQADTQYF.

The chain links TRBV29-1 to TRBJ2-7, with D perhaps TRBD1 (6 bases). The CDR3 length is 13 residues. CDR1 and CDR2 (germline): SQVTM, ANQGSEA. V dropped 3 bases and J dropped 4 bases, with 13 bases sitting between them. This CDR3 is CSVDVRGGYEQYF. CDR3 nucleotides: TGCAGCGTTGACGTCAGGGGTGGGTACGAGCAGTACTTC.